This paragraph covers one T cell receptor (beta chain) sequence. The target antigen is unknown. UMI-labeled 5' RACE yielded the TRB cDNA libraries. TCRdb re-called the 5' RACE reads, yielding one record per CDR3 amino acid sequence without DNA. This sample's clone table lists some 150,000 distinct CDR3 sequences. The CDR3 is 13 amino acids. The germline V gene encodes CDR1 SQVTM and CDR2 ANQGSEA. This sample was included in a study of CXCR3-negative and CXCR3-positive naive CD8 T cells. Overall study results and limits: CXCR3-expressing naive cells carried TRB CDR3s more hydrophobic than those of CXCR3-negative naive cells.

This chain uses TRBV29-1 with TRBJ2-7. Material for sequencing was naive CXCR3+ CD8+ T cells from blood. The subset is: CD45RO-CCR7+CD27+CD95- naive CD8+ T cells expressing CXCR3 (TNR3+). The TCR comes from a human donor in good health. Some clones in this sample may be carry-over from other donors' samples. The CDR3 loop is CSVKVASSYEQYF.